The rows below give T cell receptor beta chains drawn from one sample of a study of T cell repertoires in cytomegalovirus infection. The antigens these receptors bind are not known. MiXCR, applied by TCRdb to the reads, yields one record per CDR3 protein. The sample lists approximately 990,000 distinct CDR3 sequences, approximately 32% seen once, with about an eighth in the top ten. This material consisted of cultured CD8+ T cells from PBMCs, taken from culture after CMV antigen stimulation. The receptors come from a human donor in good health (CMV status not recorded). Some clones in this sample may be carry-over from other donors' samples. CDR3s include the opening cysteine and the closing phenylalanine or tryptophan. A D gene is named only where the DNA matches it firmly. Size tells how often a clone was seen (once, few, many) or the class of an expanded clone, and some rows leave it out.

d_gene: .
v_gene: TRBV10-3
abundance: .
j_gene: TRBJ2-1
CDR3aa: CAISETREQFF
CDR3nt: TGTGCCATCAGTGAGACGCGTGAGCAGTTCTTC

d_gene: TRBD1
v_gene: TRBV6-6
abundance: many
j_gene: TRBJ2-1
CDR3aa: CASTLQGASYNEQFF
CDR3nt: TGTGCCAGCACCCTACAGGGGGCCTCCTACAATGAGCAGTTCTTC

d_gene: .
v_gene: TRBV7-3
abundance: few
j_gene: TRBJ2-3
CDR3aa: CASSLMLAGHLTDTQYF
CDR3nt: TGTGCCAGCAGCTTAATGTTGGCAGGGCACCTCACAGATACGCAGTATTTT

d_gene: .
v_gene: TRBV7-3
abundance: few
j_gene: TRBJ1-2
CDR3aa: CASGSRSYTTNYGYTF
CDR3nt: TGTGCCAGCGGGTCTCGGAGCTATACTACTAACTATGGCTACACCTTC

d_gene: TRBD2
v_gene: TRBV9
abundance: .
j_gene: TRBJ2-1
CDR3aa: CASSPRVFGGVNNEQFF
CDR3nt: TGTGCCAGCAGCCCCAGGGTATTCGGGGGGGTAAACAATGAGCAGTTCTTC

d_gene: TRBD1
v_gene: TRBV5-4
abundance: many
j_gene: TRBJ1-1
CDR3aa: CASSPTGTEAFF
CDR3nt: TGTGCCAGCAGTCCGACAGGGACTGAAGCTTTCTTT

d_gene: .
v_gene: TRBV27
abundance: few
j_gene: TRBJ2-4
CDR3aa: CASSLSASLGKNIQYF
CDR3nt: TGTGCCAGCAGTTTATCGGCCAGTTTGGGCAAAAACATTCAGTACTTC

d_gene: .
v_gene: TRBV27
abundance: once
j_gene: TRBJ2-7
CDR3aa: CASSARGGRANEQYF
CDR3nt: TGTGCCAGCAGTGCCCGAGGTGGCAGGGCTAACGAGCAGTACTTC

d_gene: .
v_gene: TRBV7-2
abundance: many
j_gene: TRBJ2-3
CDR3aa: CASSQLLLSTDTQYF
CDR3nt: TGTGCCAGCAGCCAATTACTACTGAGCACAGATACGCAGTATTTT

d_gene: .
v_gene: TRBV7-6
abundance: few
j_gene: TRBJ2-5
CDR3aa: CASSFSQRGQGPRKTQYF
CDR3nt: TGTGCCAGCAGCTTTTCCCAACGGGGGCAGGGGCCGAGGAAGACCCAGTACTTC

d_gene: .
v_gene: TRBV7-9
abundance: many
j_gene: TRBJ1-2
CDR3aa: CASSSTRHSSDYGYTF
CDR3nt: TGTGCCAGCAGCTCCACGAGACATTCGTCTGACTATGGCTACACCTTC

d_gene: .
v_gene: TRBV7-8
abundance: few
j_gene: TRBJ1-2
CDR3aa: CASSHRDGGNYGYTF
CDR3nt: TGTGCCAGCAGTCACAGGGACGGCGGTAACTATGGCTACACCTTC

d_gene: .
v_gene: TRBV4-1
abundance: .
j_gene: TRBJ1-1
CDR3aa: CASSQESLNSEAFF
CDR3nt: TGCGCCAGCAGCCAAGAGTCGCTAAATTCTGAAGCTTTCTTT

d_gene: .
v_gene: TRBV5-5
abundance: .
j_gene: TRBJ2-1
CDR3aa: CASSLPGLSGDEQFF
CDR3nt: TGTGCCAGCAGCCTCCCCGGGCTTAGCGGTGATGAGCAGTTCTTC

d_gene: .
v_gene: TRBV11-2
abundance: .
j_gene: TRBJ1-1
CDR3aa: CANTSGGPTEAFF
CDR3nt: TGTGCCAACACCTCCGGGGGGCCCACTGAAGCTTTCTTT

d_gene: TRBD1
v_gene: TRBV20-1
abundance: .
j_gene: TRBJ2-1
CDR3aa: CSARAAGTGNYNEQFF
CDR3nt: TGCAGTGCTAGGGCTGCAGGGACAGGGAACTACAATGAGCAGTTCTTC

d_gene: TRBD2
v_gene: TRBV9
abundance: few
j_gene: TRBJ2-1
CDR3aa: CASSIPRAGGYNEQFF
CDR3nt: TGTGCCAGCAGCATACCTCGGGCGGGGGGCTACAATGAGCAGTTCTTC

d_gene: TRBD1
v_gene: TRBV7-8
abundance: .
j_gene: TRBJ2-1
CDR3aa: CASSLARGDRGPRSSYNEQFF
CDR3nt: TGTGCCAGCAGCTTAGCCAGGGGGGACAGGGGGCCCCGAAGCTCCTACAATGAGCAGTTCTTC

d_gene: TRBD1
v_gene: TRBV6-2/TRBV6-3
abundance: .
j_gene: TRBJ1-2
CDR3aa: CASNRGLSYGYTF
CDR3nt: TGTGCCAGCAACAGGGGTTTATCTTATGGCTACACCTTC

d_gene: TRBD1
v_gene: TRBV15
abundance: .
j_gene: TRBJ1-6
CDR3aa: CATSQLRGPSPLHF
CDR3nt: TGTGCCACCAGCCAACTCAGGGGGCCTTCACCCCTCCACTTT

d_gene: TRBD1
v_gene: TRBV19
abundance: few
j_gene: TRBJ1-2
CDR3aa: CASSIWTGASYGYTF
CDR3nt: TGTGCCAGTAGTATTTGGACAGGCGCCTCCTATGGCTACACCTTC

d_gene: TRBD2
v_gene: TRBV7-9
abundance: .
j_gene: TRBJ2-2
CDR3aa: CASSPPGLAGRELFF
CDR3nt: TGTGCCAGCAGCCCACCGGGACTAGCGGGGAGGGAGCTGTTTTTT

d_gene: .
v_gene: TRBV12-3/TRBV12-4
abundance: few
j_gene: TRBJ1-2
CDR3aa: CASRTGTNYGYTF
CDR3nt: TGTGCCAGCAGGACAGGAACCAACTATGGCTACACCTTC

d_gene: .
v_gene: TRBV9
abundance: .
j_gene: TRBJ1-1
CDR3aa: CASSVSAGINTEAFF
CDR3nt: TGTGCCAGCAGCGTCAGTGCAGGCATTAACACTGAAGCTTTCTTT

d_gene: TRBD2
v_gene: TRBV28
abundance: .
j_gene: TRBJ2-5
CDR3aa: CASSSRTSGGDYQETQYF
CDR3nt: TGTGCCAGCAGTTCCCGGACTAGCGGGGGGGACTACCAAGAGACCCAGTACTTC

d_gene: TRBD2
v_gene: TRBV5-4
abundance: .
j_gene: TRBJ2-3
CDR3aa: CASSFKRELSTDTQYF
CDR3nt: TGTGCCAGCAGCTTTAAGCGGGAATTGAGCACAGATACGCAGTATTTT

d_gene: .
v_gene: TRBV6-6
abundance: .
j_gene: TRBJ1-2
CDR3aa: CASSQYRDFGYTF
CDR3nt: TGTGCCAGCAGTCAATACAGGGATTTTGGCTACACCTTC

d_gene: TRBD1
v_gene: TRBV27
abundance: .
j_gene: TRBJ1-5
CDR3aa: CASSSTGGANQPQHF
CDR3nt: TGTGCCAGCTCCTCGACAGGGGGGGCCAATCAGCCCCAGCATTTT

d_gene: .
v_gene: TRBV12-3/TRBV12-4
abundance: .
j_gene: TRBJ1-2
CDR3aa: CASSPDTSNYGYTF
CDR3nt: TGTGCCAGCAGCCCGGACACATCAAACTATGGCTACACCTTC

d_gene: TRBD2
v_gene: TRBV9
abundance: once
j_gene: TRBJ2-7
CDR3aa: CASSVEGGNPYEQYF
CDR3nt: TGTGCCAGCAGCGTAGAGGGAGGGAACCCCTACGAGCAGTACTTC

d_gene: .
v_gene: TRBV6-1
abundance: few
j_gene: TRBJ2-1
CDR3aa: CASSEKRSSSYNEQFF
CDR3nt: TGTGCCAGCAGTGAAAAGCGGTCGAGCTCCTACAATGAGCAGTTCTTC

d_gene: TRBD2
v_gene: TRBV12-3/TRBV12-4
abundance: few
j_gene: TRBJ2-1
CDR3aa: CASSLRGGARFWGNEQFF
CDR3nt: TGTGCCAGCAGTTTACGCGGGGGGGCGAGGTTTTGGGGCAATGAGCAGTTCTTC

d_gene: .
v_gene: TRBV19
abundance: few
j_gene: TRBJ1-1
CDR3aa: CASSPGRNLEAFF
CDR3nt: TGTGCCAGTAGTCCGGGACGGAACCTTGAAGCTTTCTTT

d_gene: .
v_gene: TRBV12-3/TRBV12-4
abundance: many
j_gene: TRBJ2-1
CDR3aa: CASRQTSDRDNEQFF
CDR3nt: TGTGCCAGCAGACAGACGTCTGACAGAGACAATGAGCAGTTCTTC

d_gene: TRBD1
v_gene: TRBV6-6
abundance: few
j_gene: TRBJ2-7
CDR3aa: CASSYSILGQGSLEQYF
CDR3nt: TGTGCCAGCAGTTACTCGATTTTAGGACAGGGAAGTTTGGAGCAGTACTTC

d_gene: TRBD1
v_gene: TRBV2
abundance: few
j_gene: TRBJ2-5
CDR3aa: CASADRGQRRGQETQYF
CDR3nt: TGTGCCAGCGCTGACAGGGGCCAACGGCGGGGCCAAGAGACCCAGTACTTC

d_gene: TRBD1
v_gene: TRBV19
abundance: .
j_gene: TRBJ1-1
CDR3aa: CASSGRTGLNTEAFF
CDR3nt: TGTGCCAGTAGTGGAAGGACAGGCCTGAACACTGAAGCTTTCTTT

d_gene: TRBD2
v_gene: TRBV27
abundance: .
j_gene: TRBJ2-7
CDR3aa: CASRTGGLEQYF
CDR3nt: TGTGCCAGCAGAACGGGGGGGCTCGAGCAGTACTTC

d_gene: .
v_gene: TRBV15
abundance: .
j_gene: TRBJ1-1
CDR3aa: CATSTSRTLTEAFF
CDR3nt: TGTGCCACCAGCACCTCACGGACACTCACTGAAGCTTTCTTT

d_gene: TRBD2
v_gene: TRBV20-1
abundance: .
j_gene: TRBJ2-2
CDR3aa: CSVLRGVTGELFF
CDR3nt: TGCAGTGTTCTCCGGGGGGTCACCGGGGAGCTGTTTTTT

d_gene: TRBD1
v_gene: TRBV18
abundance: few
j_gene: TRBJ1-1
CDR3aa: CASSGQGEGDTEAFF
CDR3nt: TGTGCCAGCAGCGGACAGGGGGAGGGGGACACTGAAGCTTTCTTT

d_gene: .
v_gene: TRBV15
abundance: .
j_gene: TRBJ1-1
CDR3aa: CATSSPDRADTEAFF
CDR3nt: TGTGCCACCAGCAGCCCAGACAGAGCGGACACTGAAGCTTTCTTT